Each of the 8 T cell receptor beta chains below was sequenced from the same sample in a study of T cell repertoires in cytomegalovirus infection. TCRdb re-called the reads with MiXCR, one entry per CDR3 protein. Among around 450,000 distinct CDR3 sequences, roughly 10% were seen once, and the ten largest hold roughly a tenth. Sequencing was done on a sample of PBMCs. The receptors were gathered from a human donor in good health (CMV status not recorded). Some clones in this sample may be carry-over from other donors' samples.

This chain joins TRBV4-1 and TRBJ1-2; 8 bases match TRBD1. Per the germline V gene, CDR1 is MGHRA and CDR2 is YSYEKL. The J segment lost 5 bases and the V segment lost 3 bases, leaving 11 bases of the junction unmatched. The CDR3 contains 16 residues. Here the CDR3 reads CASSQPGQVTPYGYTF. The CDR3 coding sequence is TGCGCCAGCAGCCAGCCGGGACAGGTTACCCCTTATGGCTACACCTTC.

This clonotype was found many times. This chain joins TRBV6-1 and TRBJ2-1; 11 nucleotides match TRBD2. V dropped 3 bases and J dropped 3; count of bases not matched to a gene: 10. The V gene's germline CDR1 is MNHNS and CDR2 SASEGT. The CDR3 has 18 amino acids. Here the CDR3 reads CASSDGTSGAKRYNEQFF. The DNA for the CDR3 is TGTGCCAGCAGTGATGGGACTAGCGGAGCGAAACGCTACAATGAGCAGTTCTTC.

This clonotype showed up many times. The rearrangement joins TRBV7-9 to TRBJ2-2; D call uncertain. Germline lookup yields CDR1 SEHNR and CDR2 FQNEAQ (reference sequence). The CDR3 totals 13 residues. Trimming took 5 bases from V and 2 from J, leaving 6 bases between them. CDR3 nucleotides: TGTGCCAGCAGCGTGGACAACACCGGGGAGCTGTTTTTT. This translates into CASSVDNTGELFF. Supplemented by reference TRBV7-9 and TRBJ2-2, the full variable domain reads DTGVSQNPRHKITKRGQNVTFRCDPISEHNRLYWYRQTLGQGPEFLTYFQNEAQLEKSRLLSDRFSAERPKGSFSTLEIQRTEQGDSAMYLCASSVDNTGELFFGEGSRLTVL.

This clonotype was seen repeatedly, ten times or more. The chain's CDR3 is CASSTEYEQYF. The CDR3 DNA sequence: TGTGCCAGCTCTACGGAGTACGAGCAGTACTTC. This chain uses TRBV25-1 with TRBJ2-7; D gene uncertain. From germline, CDR1 is MGHDK and CDR2 SYGVNS. V lost 8 bases, J lost 4 bases, and 9 bases lay in between. The CDR3 has 11 amino acids.

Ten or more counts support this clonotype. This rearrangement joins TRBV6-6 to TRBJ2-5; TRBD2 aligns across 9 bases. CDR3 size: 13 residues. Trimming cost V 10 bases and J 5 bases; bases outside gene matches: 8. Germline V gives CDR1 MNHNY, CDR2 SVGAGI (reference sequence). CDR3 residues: CATGSGRGETQYF. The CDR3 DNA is TGTGCCACCGGTAGCGGGAGAGGGGAGACCCAGTACTTC.

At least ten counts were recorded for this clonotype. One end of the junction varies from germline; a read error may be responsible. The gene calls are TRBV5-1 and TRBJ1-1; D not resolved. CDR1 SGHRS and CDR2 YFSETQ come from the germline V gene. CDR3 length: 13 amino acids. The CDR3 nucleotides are TGTGCCAGCAGTTACAGTATGAACACTGAAGCTTTCTTT. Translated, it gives CASSYSMNTEAFF.

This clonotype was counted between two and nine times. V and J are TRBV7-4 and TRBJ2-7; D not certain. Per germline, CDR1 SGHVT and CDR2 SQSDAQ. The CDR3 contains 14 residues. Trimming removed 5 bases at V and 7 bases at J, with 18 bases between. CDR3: CASSLPSRTGEQYF. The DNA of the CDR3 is TGTGCCAGCAGCCTTCCCTCGAGGACGGGTGAGCAGTACTTC.

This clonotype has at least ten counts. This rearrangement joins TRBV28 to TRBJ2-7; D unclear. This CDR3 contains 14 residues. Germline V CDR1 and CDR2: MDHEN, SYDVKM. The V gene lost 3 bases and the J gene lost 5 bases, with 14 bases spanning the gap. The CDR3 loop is CASSFEGGLNEQYF. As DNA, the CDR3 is TGTGCCAGCAGTTTCGAAGGTGGTCTGAACGAGCAGTACTTC. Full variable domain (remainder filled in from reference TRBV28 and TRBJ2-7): DVKVTQSSRYLVKRTGEKVFLECVQDMDHENMFWYRQDPGLGLRLIYFSYDVKMKEKGDIPEGYSVSREKKERFSLILESASTNQTSMYLCASSFEGGLNEQYFGPGTRLTVT.